The 11 T cell receptor beta chains below were found in one sample sequenced in a study of T cells in Graves' hyperthyroidism and ophthalmopathy. Amplified TCR beta CDR3 regions came from RNA transcripts. The HTBI primer set was used in a first-round RT-PCR of the TCR CDR3. TCRdb reprocessed the multiplex PCR reads via MiXCR and lists one record per CDR3 protein. The data contain around 430,000 distinct CDR3 sequences, 15% of them singletons. The sequenced sample consisted of blood. The receptors here all came from a woman under 40 with Graves' hyperthyroidism.

This chain joins TRBV24-1 and TRBJ2-2, with TRBD1 as a possible D gene (6 bases). Between the trimmed V and J ends, which lost 4 bases and 5 bases, there was a span of 16 bases. Per the germline V gene, CDR1 is KGHDR and CDR2 is SFDVKD. CDR3 length: 16 amino acids. CDR3 bases: TGTGCCACCAGTGACACAAACAGGGTAGGGACCGGGGAGCTGTTTTTT. It specifies CATSDTNRVGTGELFF.

This clonotype was seen ten or more times. The rearrangement links TRBV28 to TRBJ1-1; tentative D call: TRBD1 (5 bases). CDR1 and CDR2 from the germline V gene are MDHEN and SYDVKM. The CDR3 consists of 16 residues. V lost 7 bases, J lost 4 bases, and 22 bases lay in between. CDR3 coding DNA: TGTGCCAGCACCACACCGGGGAGGGGCTTGGGCACTGAAGCTTTCTTT. This translates into CASTTPGRGLGTEAFF.

This clonotype was detected a few times. CDR3 in DNA: TGTGCCAGCAGCCCCTTCCTCCGACAGGATAGCAATCAGCCCCAGCATTTT. Translated, it gives CASSPFLRQDSNQPQHF. V and J are TRBV27 and TRBJ1-5; a weak D match, TRBD1 (6 bases). Per germline, CDR1 MNHEY and CDR2 SMNVEV (reference sequence). With 6 bases removed from V and 0 bases from J, the gap between germline ends came to 18 bases. The CDR3 consists of 17 residues.

This clonotype was recorded a few times. A read error is possible here, since a much larger clone lies one base away. The J gene is TRBJ2-2, the V gene TRBV28, with a weak D call TRBD1 (6 bases). Germline CDR1 MDHEN, CDR2 SYDVKM. This CDR3 has 15 amino acids. The CDR3 DNA is TGTGCCAGCACTCCCGGGACACTGAACACCGGGGAGCCGTTTTTT. Translation gives CASTPGTLNTGEPFF. The full variable domain, rest sourced from reference TRBV28 and TRBJ2-2, is DVKVTQSSRYLVKRTGEKVFLECVQDMDHENMFWYRQDPGLGLRLIYFSYDVKMKEKGDIPEGYSVSREKKERFSLILESASTNQTSMYLCASTPGTLNTGEPFFGEGSRLTVL.

The rearrangement links TRBV7-9 to TRBJ2-5, with D possibly matching TRBD2 (5 bases). The CDR3 is 15 residues long. Per germline, CDR1 SEHNR and CDR2 FQNEAQ (reference sequence). V lost 1 base, J lost 5 bases, and 14 bases lay in between. CDR3 sequence (DNA): TGTGCCAGCAGCTTAGAGCGGCTGGGTCGGGAGACCCAGTACTTC. It specifies CASSLERLGRETQYF.

J is TRBJ2-1 and V is TRBV2, with D unclear. Germline CDR1 and CDR2: SNHLY and FYNNEI. This CDR3 contains 12 residues. Between the trimmed V and J ends, which lost 5 bases and 9 bases, there was a span of 11 bases. CDR3 nucleotide sequence: TGTGCCAGCAGTCAAGTGGCAGGTGAGCAGTTCTTC. Its translation: CASSQVAGEQFF.

This clonotype was seen more than once but under ten times. The CDR3 sequence: CATSKEVGTYYNEQFF. The CDR3 nucleotides are TGTGCCACCAGCAAAGAGGTGGGCACCTACTACAATGAGCAGTTCTTC. The chain has TRBV15 and TRBJ2-1, with D uncertain. The CDR3 totals 16 residues. The V and J ends lost 4 bases and 3 bases respectively, with 16 bases between them. In germline, CDR1 is LNHNV, CDR2 YYDKDF (reference sequence).

Only a few counts were recorded for this clonotype. The chain uses TRBV28 and TRBJ2-3; TRBD1 or TRBD2 may be the D gene (6 bases each). This CDR3 region has 14 residues. Germline V gene data show CDR1 as MDHEN and CDR2 as SYDVKM. Trimming removed 5 bases at V and 5 bases at J, with 14 bases between. CDR3 coding DNA: TGTGCCAGCAGTCCCCGCCGGGGGCAAGATACGCAGTATTTT. As protein: CASSPRRGQDTQYF.

The chain carries TRBV20-1 and TRBJ1-2; 8 positions agree with TRBD1. The CDR3 length is 16 residues. Germline CDR1 is DFQATT and CDR2 is SNEGSKA (reference sequence). After removal of 6 bases from V and 8 bases from J, the junction contained 20 bases not matched to a gene. The CDR3 reads CSAVASQGAFGRGYTF. The CDR3 DNA reads as TGCAGTGCGGTAGCCTCTCAGGGGGCCTTTGGACGAGGCTACACCTTC.

In this sample, this clonotype turned up many times. This sequence joins TRBV2 and TRBJ1-2; TRBD1 agrees at 7 bases. CDR1 and CDR2 (germline): SNHLY, FYNNEI. This CDR3 is 16 amino acids long. With V trimmed by 6 bases and J by 4 bases, 14 bases remained unmatched. The CDR3 bases are TGTGCCAGCAGGGCTAACGACAGGGCCAGTACCTATGGCTACACCTTC. This sequence encodes CASRANDRASTYGYTF.

For this clonotype: A much more abundant neighbour one base away suggests this may be a read error. The rearrangement uses TRBV7-9 and TRBJ2-5; possibly TRBD2 for D (5 bases). CDR3 length: 15 residues. Per the germline V gene, CDR1 is SEHNR and CDR2 is FQNEAQ (reference sequence). The CDR3 region has the DNA TGTGCCAGCAGCTGGTGGACGGTGGGAGAAGAGGCCCAGTACTTC. Translation gives CASSWWTVGEEAQYF.